The 5 T cell receptor beta chains in this list originate from one sample, sequenced in a study of beta chain features in type 1 diabetes. The investigators reverse transcribed all of the isolated RNA, so they sequenced expressed TCRB transcripts. Clones were sequenced by immunoSEQ multiplex PCR, and TCRdb holds only the in-frame ones, with some missing. Of 130,000 to 150,000 clones listed, about 13% are singletons. Antigens for these TCRs are unknown. General observations from the study: TCRB CDR3 length was moderately but significantly reduced in all four CD4+ subsets of Type 1 diabetes patients.

The specimen was central memory CD4+ T cells from blood. These receptors all stem from a man aged 18 to 29 with type 1 diabetes.

The rearrangement uses TRBV11-3 and TRBJ1-1; TRBD1 matches 7 bases. Germline V CDR1 and CDR2: SGHNT, YENEEA. V was clipped by 5 bases and J by 2 bases; unmatched bases: 5. The CDR3 length is 14 residues. For the CDR3, the DNA is TGTGCCAGCAGCACCGGGACAGATAACACTGAAGCTTTCTTT. Its translation is CASSTGTDNTEAFF.

This clone was seen only a few times. The chain joins TRBV7-9 to TRBJ1-1, with D possibly matching TRBD1 (5 bases). CDR1 SEHNR and CDR2 FQNEAQ come from the germline V gene (reference sequence). The CDR3 runs to 13 residues. V lost 8 bases, J lost 1 base, and 11 bases lay in between. The CDR3, as DNA: TGTGCCAGCCAAGACAGTACGAACACTGAAGCTTTCTTT. Its translation is CASQDSTNTEAFF. Complete variable domain (other parts from reference TRBV7-9 and TRBJ1-1): DTGVSQNPRHKITKRGQNVTFRCDPISEHNRLYWYRQTLGQGPEFLTYFQNEAQLEKSRLLSDRFSAERPKGSFSTLEIQRTEQGDSAMYLCASQDSTNTEAFFGQGTRLTVV.

The chain joins TRBV7-2 to TRBJ2-3; the D is unclear. V lost 3 bases and J 5 bases, leaving 6 bases between the germline ends. The length of the CDR3 is 12 residues. From germline, CDR1 is SGHTA and CDR2 FQGNSA. The CDR3 nucleotides are TGTGCCAGCAGCTTTAGAGGAGATACGCAGTATTTT. Amino acid sequence: CASSFRGDTQYF. Complete variable domain (other parts from reference TRBV7-2 and TRBJ2-3): GAGVSQSPSNKVTEKGKDVELRCDPISGHTALYWYRQSLGQGLEFLIYFQGNSAPDKSGLPSDRFSAERTGGSVSTLTIQRTQQEDSAVYLCASSFRGDTQYFGPGTRLTVL.

The J gene is TRBJ1-1, the V gene TRBV7-9, with D possibly TRBD1 on 5 matching bases. Between the trimmed V and J ends, which lost 5 bases and 3 bases, there was a span of 13 bases. Germline CDR1 SEHNR, CDR2 FQNEAQ (reference sequence). CDR3 length: 14 amino acids. The chain's CDR3 is CASSGAATYTEAFF. In nucleotides, the CDR3 is TGTGCCAGCAGCGGGGCAGCCACGTACACTGAAGCTTTCTTT.

The chain carries TRBV28 and TRBJ2-4; 10 bases map to TRBD1. CDR1 and CDR2 from the germline V gene are MDHEN and SYDVKM. The junction had 4 bases not matched to a gene; V was cut back by 3 bases and J by 5 bases. This CDR3 region has 15 residues. The CDR3 DNA sequence: TGTGCCAGCAGTTTCCGGGACAGGGGCCAAAACATTCAGTACTTC. Amino acid sequence: CASSFRDRGQNIQYF.